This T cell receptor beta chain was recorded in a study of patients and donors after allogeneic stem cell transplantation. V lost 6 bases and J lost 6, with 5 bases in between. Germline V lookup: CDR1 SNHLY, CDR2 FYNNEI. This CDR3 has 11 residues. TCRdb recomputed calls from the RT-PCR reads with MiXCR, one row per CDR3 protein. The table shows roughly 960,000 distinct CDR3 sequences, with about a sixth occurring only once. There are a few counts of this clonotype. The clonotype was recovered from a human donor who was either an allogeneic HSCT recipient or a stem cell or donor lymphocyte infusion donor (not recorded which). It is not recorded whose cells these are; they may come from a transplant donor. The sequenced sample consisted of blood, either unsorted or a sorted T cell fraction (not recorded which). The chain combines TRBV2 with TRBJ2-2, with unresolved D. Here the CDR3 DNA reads TGTGCCAGCAGGGCGGCCGGGGAGCTGTTTTTT. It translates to CASRAAGELFF.